This TCR beta chain was obtained from a study of T cells in Graves' hyperthyroidism and ophthalmopathy. Amplified regions were TCR beta CDR3 sequences from RNA transcripts. The HTBI primer set was used in a first-round RT-PCR of the TCR CDR3. Each CDR3 protein gets one entry after TCRdb re-called the multiplex PCR reads with MiXCR. The table lists roughly 580,000 distinct CDR3 sequences, about 45% of them singletons, with about 8.2% in the top ten. The junction had 5 bases not matched to a gene; V was cut back by 6 bases and J by 5 bases. Germline assignment: CDR1 SNHLY and CDR2 FYNNEI. The CDR3 is 13 amino acids. Hyperthyroidism of Graves' type that showed no ophthalmopathy progression within 18 months was stable.

The TCR sequence derives from a woman aged 18-30 years with Graves' hyperthyroidism. Input material: peripheral blood or thyroid tissue (not recorded which). The V call is TRBV2, the J call TRBJ2-7; TRBD1 matches 9 bases. DNA of the CDR3: TGTGCCAGCAGGGGGGACAGGGAAAACGAGCAGTACTTC. It yields the protein CASRGDRENEQYF.